The source of this TCR beta chain is a study of shared clonotypes between healthy human individuals. In the study overall: Aged 18 to 49, the donors were a couple of women and a few men.

Only in-frame clones appear in the TCRdb table, and some are missing; sequencing was by immunoSEQ multiplex PCR. The repertoire consists of roughly 2 million clones, with 95% occurring once and the leading ten covering 0.1% to 0.15%. The donor cohort consisted entirely of Caucasian adults residing in Nashville, Tennessee. The CDR3 runs 14 residues. From germline, CDR1 is MNHNS and CDR2 SASEGT. V was trimmed by 6 bases and J by 1 base, leaving 12 bases between them. The sequenced material came from naive CD4+ T cells sorted from blood. The subset here: CD45RA+ positively selected. The origin of this receptor is a man younger than 35 in good health. The chain joins TRBV6-1 to TRBJ1-2; D not resolved. CDR3 residues: CASRDMSGNYGYTF. The CDR3 nucleotides read TGTGCCAGCAGAGACATGTCGGGTAACTATGGCTACACCTTC.